These 14 T cell receptor beta chains came from one sample sequenced in a study of a mutant IDH1 vaccine in newly diagnosed glioma. Time point given: baseline, week 1 (first vaccination visit). The treatment here: pre-vaccination baseline after standard-of-care therapy. The protocol was immunoSEQ multiplex PCR, while the TCRdb copy is restricted to in-frame clones and leaves out a portion. The sample includes 75,000 to 100,000 clones, 70% to 90% of them seen just once. Sequences were derived from PBMCs, sampled from a glioma patient treated with radiotherapy, temozolomide or both. The receptor source for this set is a woman aged 45-60 years with glioma.

The chain couples TRBV28 to TRBJ1-6; 7 nucleotides agree with TRBD1. Per the germline V gene, CDR1 is MDHEN and CDR2 is SYDVKM. V shed 0 bases, J shed 7 bases, and the junction held 9 bases outside the gene matches. This CDR3 has 17 residues. Here the CDR3 DNA reads TGTGCCAGCAGTTTATGGGGTATGGGACAGAAGAATTCACCCCTCCACTTT. Its translation is CASSLWGMGQKNSPLHF.

The gene calls are TRBV6-6 and TRBJ1-2; D unresolved. Germline CDR1 reads MNHNY; CDR2 reads SVGAGI (reference sequence). The length of the CDR3 is 13 residues. The V and J ends lost 7 bases and 3 bases respectively, with 12 bases between them. CDR3 loop: CASKEAGDYGYTF. CDR3 nucleotides: TGTGCCAGCAAGGAGGCCGGGGACTATGGCTACACCTTC.

In this sample, this clone turned up once. This chain connects TRBV2 to TRBJ2-5; TRBD2 matches 13 bases. The closer fit of TRBJ2-7 to the DNA end suggests the J call may be wrong. Germline V gene lookup returns CDR1 SNHLY and CDR2 FYNNEI. The CDR3 sequence is 16 residues long. The CDR3 nucleotides read TGTGCCAGCAGTTCCAAACTAGCGGGAGGGCCCTACGAGCAGTACTTC. It translates to CASSSKLAGGPYEQYF.

V usage is TRBV18 and J usage is TRBJ2-3, with 8 nucleotides matching TRBD2. V lost 4 bases and J lost 1; bases outside the gene matches: 4. CDR1 is KGHSH and CDR2 is LQKENI in the germline V gene. The CDR3 is 15 amino acids. CDR3 loop: CASSRTGGGTDTQYF. As DNA, the CDR3 is TGTGCCAGCTCACGTACGGGAGGGGGCACAGATACGCAGTATTTT.

The chain combines TRBV10-1 with TRBJ2-2; D is uncertain. Per germline, CDR1 WNHNN and CDR2 SYGVQD (reference sequence). The CDR3 runs to 13 residues. Trimming removed 0 bases at V and 6 bases at J, with 5 bases between. The CDR3, as DNA: TGCGCCAGCAGTGAGTCCTTTGCCGGGGAGCTGTTTTTT. Amino acid sequence: CASSESFAGELFF.

The J gene is TRBJ1-4, the V gene TRBV28; D is uncertain. The CDR3 runs to 17 residues. Germline V lookup: CDR1 MDHEN, CDR2 SYDVKM. V was pared by 1 base and J by 7 bases, with 19 bases between. CDR3: CASSLFQVSFPGEKLFF. CDR3 DNA: TGTGCCAGCAGTTTATTCCAGGTCTCCTTTCCGGGTGAAAAACTGTTTTTT.

V usage is TRBV4-1 and J usage is TRBJ1-1; no clear D gene. Between the trimmed V and J ends, which lost 4 bases and 3 bases, there was a span of 15 bases. Germline CDR1 reads MGHRA; CDR2 reads YSYEKL. This CDR3 is 15 amino acids long. The DNA for the CDR3 is TGCGCCAGCAGCCCCATAGGCGGGGATCACACTGAAGCTTTCTTT. It codes for CASSPIGGDHTEAFF.

The rearrangement uses TRBV29-1 and TRBJ2-2; either TRBD1 or TRBD2 may fit D (5 bases each). Germline-derived CDR1 and CDR2 are SQVTM and ANQGSEA. Trimming cost V 5 bases and J 2 bases, with 9 bases left between them. The CDR3 is 13 residues long. Here the CDR3 DNA reads TGCAGCGTTAAGGGACCAAACACCGGGGAGCTGTTTTTT. It specifies CSVKGPNTGELFF.

The chain combines TRBV7-8 with TRBJ2-1; 7 nucleotides match TRBD2. The J segment lost 7 bases and the V segment lost 7 bases, leaving 13 bases of the junction unmatched. Germline CDR1 and CDR2: SGHVS and FQNEAQ. There are 15 residues in the CDR3. The CDR3, as DNA: TGTGCCAGCACCCCGCGGGACCGGGGGGAGAATGAGCAGTTCTTC. It specifies CASTPRDRGENEQFF.

This chain links TRBV5-1 with TRBJ2-3, with D uncertain. The CDR3 consists of 14 residues. CDR1 is SGHRS and CDR2 is YFSETQ in the germline V gene. V was clipped by 0 bases and J by 10 bases, with 15 bases between them. The DNA of the CDR3 is TGCGCCAGCAGCTTGGACAGAGAGGTTGCCGCGCAGTATTTT. This encodes CASSLDREVAAQYF.

This chain uses TRBV28 with TRBJ2-1; 8 bases match TRBD2. In germline, CDR1 is MDHEN, CDR2 SYDVKM. Germline trimming cut 6 bases from V and 8 bases from J; bases unmatched to any gene: 12. CDR3 size: 15 residues. CDR3 sequence reads: CASRTGTRVYDEQFF. The CDR3 nucleotides read TGTGCCAGCAGGACCGGGACTAGGGTTTACGATGAGCAGTTCTTC.

The chain combines TRBV28 with TRBJ2-1; 8 bases map to TRBD1. The ends lost 2 bases at V and 7 bases at J; junction bases unmatched: 7. There are 15 residues in the CDR3. The V gene's germline CDR1 is MDHEN and CDR2 SYDVKM. The CDR3 sequence is CASSLAGGAGNEQFF. The CDR3 DNA is TGTGCCAGCAGTTTAGCAGGGGGCGCGGGAAATGAGCAGTTCTTC.

V is TRBV6-6 and J is TRBJ2-7, with D perhaps assigned TRBD1 or TRBD2 (5 bases each). V was shortened by 11 bases and J by 1 base, with 15 bases between the two germline ends. The CDR3 is 13 amino acids. CDR1 MNHNY and CDR2 SVGAGI come from the germline V gene (reference sequence). CDR3 in DNA: TGTGCCTCCAAGACGGGGCCTTCCTACGAGCAGTACTTC. Translated, it gives CASKTGPSYEQYF.

The chain is built from TRBV14 and TRBJ2-7; TRBD2 is a possible D gene (6 bases). Germline V gives CDR1 SGHDN, CDR2 FVKESK. CDR3 length equals 13 residues. V lost 4 bases, J lost 3 bases, and 10 bases lay in between. In DNA form, the CDR3 reads TGTGCCAGCAGCCGCGGGACGGACTACGAGCAGTACTTC. Its translation: CASSRGTDYEQYF.